This note documents a single T cell receptor beta chain sequence. Its cognate antigen is unknown. Using a J-beta primer mix together with a sample-barcoded 5' primer, a second PCR was run for roughly 6 to 12 cycles. Sequencing recovered at least 3 million CDR3-containing paired-end reads from each sample. TCRdb re-analysed the 5' RACE reads in MiXCR, keeping a single row per CDR3 protein. The sample lists over 1,200,000 distinct CDR3 sequences, approximately 59% seen once, with under 8.5% in the top ten. Germline V gene lookup returns CDR1 DFQATT and CDR2 SNEGSKA (reference sequence). The CDR3 length is 14 residues. The V gene lost 4 bases and the J gene lost 0 bases, with 12 bases spanning the gap. The data belong to a study of blood T cells in healthy people across ages. Study outcomes and limitations: Estimated diversity that came from one million T cells was considered an underestimate.

At least 6.5 million PBMCs were isolated per sample. The sample taken for sequencing was blood. The source is a man younger than 35 in good health. V gene TRBV20-1 combines with J gene TRBJ2-5; D is uncertain. CDR3 protein: CSATKPRNQETQYF. The CDR3 nucleotides are TGCAGTGCTACCAAACCCAGAAACCAAGAGACCCAGTACTTC.